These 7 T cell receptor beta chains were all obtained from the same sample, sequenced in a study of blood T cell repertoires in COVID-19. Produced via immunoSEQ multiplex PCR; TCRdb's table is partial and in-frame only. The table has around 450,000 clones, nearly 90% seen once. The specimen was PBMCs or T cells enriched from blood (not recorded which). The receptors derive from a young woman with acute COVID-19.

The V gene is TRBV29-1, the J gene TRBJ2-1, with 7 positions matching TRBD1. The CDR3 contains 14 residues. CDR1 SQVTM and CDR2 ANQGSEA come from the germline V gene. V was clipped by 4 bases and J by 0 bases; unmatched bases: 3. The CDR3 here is CSVAGTVSYNEQFF. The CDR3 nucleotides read TGCAGCGTTGCGGGGACAGTCTCCTACAATGAGCAGTTCTTC.

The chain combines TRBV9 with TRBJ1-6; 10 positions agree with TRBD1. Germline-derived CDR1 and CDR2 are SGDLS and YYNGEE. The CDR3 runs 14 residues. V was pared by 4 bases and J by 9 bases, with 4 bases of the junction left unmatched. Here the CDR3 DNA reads TGTGCCAGCAGCTTCCGGGACAGGGGTTCACCCCTCCACTTT. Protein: CASSFRDRGSPLHF.

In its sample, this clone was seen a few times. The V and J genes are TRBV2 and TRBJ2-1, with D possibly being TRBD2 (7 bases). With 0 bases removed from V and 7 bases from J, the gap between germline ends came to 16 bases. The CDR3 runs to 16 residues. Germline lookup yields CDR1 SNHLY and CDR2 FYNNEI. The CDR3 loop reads CASSEAKGEGRNEQFF. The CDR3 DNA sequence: TGTGCCAGCAGTGAAGCTAAGGGGGAGGGCCGGAATGAGCAGTTCTTC. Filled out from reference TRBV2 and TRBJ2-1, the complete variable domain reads EPEVTQTPSHQVTQMGQEVILRCVPISNHLYFYWYRQILGQKVEFLVSFYNNEISEKSEIFDDQFSVERPDGSNFTLKIRSTKLEDSAMYFCASSEAKGEGRNEQFFGPGTRLTVL.

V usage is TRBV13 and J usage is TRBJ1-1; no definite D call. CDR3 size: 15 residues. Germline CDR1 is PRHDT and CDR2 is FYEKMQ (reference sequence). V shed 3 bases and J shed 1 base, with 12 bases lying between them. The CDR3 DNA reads TGTGCCAGCAGCTTCGGAGAGGGTGGGAACACTGAAGCTTTCTTT. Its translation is CASSFGEGGNTEAFF.

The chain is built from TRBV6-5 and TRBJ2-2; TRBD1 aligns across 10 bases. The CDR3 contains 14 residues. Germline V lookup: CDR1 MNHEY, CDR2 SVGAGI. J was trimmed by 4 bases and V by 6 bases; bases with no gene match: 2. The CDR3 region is CASRRTGGTGELFF. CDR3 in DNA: TGTGCCAGCAGAAGGACAGGGGGCACCGGGGAGCTGTTTTTT.

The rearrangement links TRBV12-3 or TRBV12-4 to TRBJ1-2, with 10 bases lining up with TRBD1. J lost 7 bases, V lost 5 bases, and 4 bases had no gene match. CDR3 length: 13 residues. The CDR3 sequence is CASSPTGGGGYTF. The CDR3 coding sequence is TGTGCCAGCAGTCCGACAGGGGGCGGTGGCTACACCTTC.

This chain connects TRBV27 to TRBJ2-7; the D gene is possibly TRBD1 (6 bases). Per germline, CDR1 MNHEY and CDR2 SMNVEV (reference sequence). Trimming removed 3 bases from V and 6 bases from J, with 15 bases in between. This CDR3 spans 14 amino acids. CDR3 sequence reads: CASSLHDTGFEQYF. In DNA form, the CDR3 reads TGTGCCAGCAGTTTGCACGACACAGGGTTCGAGCAGTACTTC.